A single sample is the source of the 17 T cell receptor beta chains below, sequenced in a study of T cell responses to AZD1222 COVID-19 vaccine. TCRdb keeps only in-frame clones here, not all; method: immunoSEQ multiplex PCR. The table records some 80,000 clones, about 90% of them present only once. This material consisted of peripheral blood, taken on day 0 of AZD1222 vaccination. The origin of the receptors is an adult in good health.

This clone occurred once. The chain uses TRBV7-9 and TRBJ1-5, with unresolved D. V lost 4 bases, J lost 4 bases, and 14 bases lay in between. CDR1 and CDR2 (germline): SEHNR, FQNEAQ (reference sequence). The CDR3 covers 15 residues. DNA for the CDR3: TGTGCCAGCAGCTCCGGTTCATTAGGGAATCAGCCCCAGCATTTT. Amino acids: CASSSGSLGNQPQHF. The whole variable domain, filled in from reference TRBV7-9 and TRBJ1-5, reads DTGVSQNPRHKITKRGQNVTFRCDPISEHNRLYWYRQTLGQGPEFLTYFQNEAQLEKSRLLSDRFSAERPKGSFSTLEIQRTEQGDSAMYLCASSSGSLGNQPQHFGDGTRLSIL.

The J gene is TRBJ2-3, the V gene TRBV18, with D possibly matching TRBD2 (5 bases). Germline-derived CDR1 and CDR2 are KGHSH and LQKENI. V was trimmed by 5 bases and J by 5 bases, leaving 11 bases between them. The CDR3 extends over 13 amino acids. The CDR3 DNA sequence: TGTGCCAGCTCATCCATACTAGGAGATACGCAGTATTTT. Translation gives CASSSILGDTQYF.

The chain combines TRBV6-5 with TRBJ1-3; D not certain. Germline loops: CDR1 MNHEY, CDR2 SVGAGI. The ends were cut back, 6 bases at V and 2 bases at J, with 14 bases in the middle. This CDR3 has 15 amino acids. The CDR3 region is CASSLPGRTGNTIYF. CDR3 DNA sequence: TGTGCCAGCAGCCTACCGGGCAGAACTGGAAACACCATATATTTT.

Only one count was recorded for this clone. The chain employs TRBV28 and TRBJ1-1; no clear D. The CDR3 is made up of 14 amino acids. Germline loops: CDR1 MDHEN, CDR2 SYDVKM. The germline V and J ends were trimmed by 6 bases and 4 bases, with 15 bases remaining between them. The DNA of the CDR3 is TGTGCCAGCAGGGCCTCACTCGCCGGCACTGAAGCTTTCTTT. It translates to CASRASLAGTEAFF. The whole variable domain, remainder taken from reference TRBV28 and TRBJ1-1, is DVKVTQSSRYLVKRTGEKVFLECVQDMDHENMFWYRQDPGLGLRLIYFSYDVKMKEKGDIPEGYSVSREKKERFSLILESASTNQTSMYLCASRASLAGTEAFFGQGTRLTVV.

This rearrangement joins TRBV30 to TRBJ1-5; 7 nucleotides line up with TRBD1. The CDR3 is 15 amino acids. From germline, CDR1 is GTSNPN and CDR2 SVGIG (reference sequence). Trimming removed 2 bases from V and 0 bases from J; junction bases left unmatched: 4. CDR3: CAWSSTGYSNQPQHF. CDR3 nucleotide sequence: TGTGCCTGGAGTTCGACAGGGTATAGCAATCAGCCCCAGCATTTT.

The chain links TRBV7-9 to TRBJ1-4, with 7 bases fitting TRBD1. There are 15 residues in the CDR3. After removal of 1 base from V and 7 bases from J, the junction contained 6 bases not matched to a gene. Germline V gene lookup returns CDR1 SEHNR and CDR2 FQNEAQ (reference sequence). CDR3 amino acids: CASSLGGGEGEKLFF. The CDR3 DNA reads TGTGCCAGCAGCTTAGGAGGGGGCGAGGGTGAAAAACTGTTTTTT.

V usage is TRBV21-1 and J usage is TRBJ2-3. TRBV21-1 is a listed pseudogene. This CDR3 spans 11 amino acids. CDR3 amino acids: CAAAGTDTQYF. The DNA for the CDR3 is TGTGCCGCAGCAGGCACAGATACGCAGTATTTT.

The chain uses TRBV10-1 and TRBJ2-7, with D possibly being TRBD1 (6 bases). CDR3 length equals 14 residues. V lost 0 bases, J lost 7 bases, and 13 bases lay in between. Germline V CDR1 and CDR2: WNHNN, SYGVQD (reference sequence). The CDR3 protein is CASSESNRVVEQYF. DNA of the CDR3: TGCGCCAGCAGTGAGTCTAACAGGGTGGTGGAGCAGTACTTC.

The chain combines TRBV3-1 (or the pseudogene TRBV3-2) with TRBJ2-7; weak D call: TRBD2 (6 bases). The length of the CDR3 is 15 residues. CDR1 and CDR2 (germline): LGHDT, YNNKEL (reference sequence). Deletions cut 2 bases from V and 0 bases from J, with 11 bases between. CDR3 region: CASSQNPGGSYEQYF. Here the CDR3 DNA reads TGTGCCAGCAGCCAAAATCCCGGGGGCTCCTACGAGCAGTACTTC.

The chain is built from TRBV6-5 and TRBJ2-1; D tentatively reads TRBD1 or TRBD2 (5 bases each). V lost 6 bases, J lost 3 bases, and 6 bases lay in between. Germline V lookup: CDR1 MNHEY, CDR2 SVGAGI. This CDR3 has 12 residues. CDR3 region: CASRGDYNEQFF. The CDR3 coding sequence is TGTGCCAGCAGGGGGGACTACAATGAGCAGTTCTTC.

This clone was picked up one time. CDR3: CASSRTHEQYF. DNA of the CDR3: TGTGCCAGCAGCCGTACCCATGAGCAGTACTTC. The chain joins TRBV5-6 to TRBJ2-7; D not resolved. Germline V gene sequence: CDR1 SGHDT, CDR2 YYEEEE. V lost 4 bases and J lost 7, with 9 bases in between. This CDR3 region has 11 residues.

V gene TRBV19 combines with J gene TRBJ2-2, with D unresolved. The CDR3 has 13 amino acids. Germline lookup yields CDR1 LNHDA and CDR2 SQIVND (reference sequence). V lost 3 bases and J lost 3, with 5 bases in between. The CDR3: CASSISHTGELFF. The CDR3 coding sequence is TGTGCCAGTAGTATCTCCCACACCGGGGAGCTGTTTTTT.

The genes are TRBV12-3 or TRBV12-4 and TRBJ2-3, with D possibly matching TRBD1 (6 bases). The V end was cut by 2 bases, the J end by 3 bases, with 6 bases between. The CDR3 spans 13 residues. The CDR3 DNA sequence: TGTGCCAGCAGTTTAACAGGGACAGATACGCAGTATTTT. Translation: CASSLTGTDTQYF.

The CDR3 reads CASSLWDEVRTEAFF. The CDR3 bases are TGTGCCAGCAGTTTATGGGACGAGGTCCGCACTGAAGCTTTCTTT. The J gene is TRBJ1-1, the V gene TRBV28, with no clear D. Trimming shortened V by 0 bases and J by 4 bases, and 12 bases separated the two germline ends. CDR1 and CDR2 from the germline V gene are MDHEN and SYDVKM. This CDR3 spans 15 amino acids.

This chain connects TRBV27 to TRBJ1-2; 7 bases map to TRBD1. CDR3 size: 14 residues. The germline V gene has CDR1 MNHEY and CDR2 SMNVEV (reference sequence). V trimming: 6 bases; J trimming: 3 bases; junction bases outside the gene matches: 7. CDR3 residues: CASRSGGAYYGYTF. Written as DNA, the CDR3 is TGTGCCAGCAGGTCAGGGGGAGCCTACTATGGCTACACCTTC.

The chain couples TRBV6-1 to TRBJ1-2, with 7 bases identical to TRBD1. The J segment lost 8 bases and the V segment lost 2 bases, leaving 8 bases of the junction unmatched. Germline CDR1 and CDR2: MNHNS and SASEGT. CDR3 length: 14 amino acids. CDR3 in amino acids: CASSEWGDRNGYTF. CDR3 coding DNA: TGTGCCAGCAGTGAATGGGGGGACAGAAACGGCTACACCTTC.

CDR3 coding DNA: TGCGCCAGCAGCCAAGGGCCGTCTCCCGGGGGTAAAGCTTTCTTT. Translation: CASSQGPSPGGKAFF. This rearrangement joins TRBV4-3 to TRBJ1-1; possibly TRBD1 for D (5 bases). Trimming took off 1 base at V and 9 bases at J, with 18 bases between the two ends. Germline V gene sequence: CDR1 LGHNA, CDR2 YSLEER. This CDR3 has 15 amino acids.